This TCR beta chain was captured by sequencing in a study of T-cell memory formation after mild COVID-19. Study summary: Largely donor-specific TCR clusters were found.

Study outcomes and limitations: Mainly in CM and EM were contracting CD4+ clones; CD8+ were in EMRA. Later expanders leaned CD4+, whereas day 15 to 85 contracting clones were balanced CD4/CD8.

This clonotype was detected many times. Its specificity is unknown. Researchers used 5'RACE with constant-segment primers to make TCR alpha and TCR beta cDNA libraries that carry sample barcodes and UMIs. MiXCR, run by TCRdb on the 5' RACE reads, gives a single entry per CDR3 protein. The sample includes approximately 230,000 distinct CDR3 sequences, 16% of them seen just once. The length of the CDR3 is 13 residues. V was pared by 0 bases and J by 4 bases, with 4 bases between. CDR1 is LGHNA and CDR2 is YSLEER in the germline V gene. This sequence was found in a man aged 18 to 35 who had mild COVID-19 (a few samples of this study predate the infection). Cell type and time point are not known. This chain joins TRBV4-3 and TRBJ1-3; D not certain. The specimen sequenced was PBMCs or a T cell subset sorted from them (not recorded which). The CDR3: CASSQDRGNTIYF. The CDR3, as DNA: TGCGCCAGCAGCCAAGATCGGGGAAACACCATATATTTT.